This T cell receptor beta chain was sequenced during a study of blood T cell repertoires in COVID-19. Study in general: There were acute and convalescent COVID-19 samples, and they came from the United States, Italy and Spain. Sources were T cells, B-cell-depleted T cells, or PBMCs; the material itself was cDNA or gDNA.

The CDR3 has 16 amino acids. CDR1 is SGHAT and CDR2 is FQNNGV in the germline V gene. The V segment lost 5 bases and the J segment 9 bases; nucleotides outside the gene matches: 14. In the original analysis: Reference gene primer amplification yielded estimated nucleated cell counts. Repertoires were generated with immunoSEQ multiplex PCR, while TCRdb's copy carries only in-frame clones and drops some. The V and J calls and clone size come from that table; D and trimming were worked out from the DNA. The table shows 45,000 to 55,000 clones, with under 85% occurring only once. This clonotype was sampled from a man aged 60-69 years with active COVID-19. The chain links TRBV11-2 to TRBJ2-1; 9 bases fit TRBD2. Sequencing used peripheral blood. In DNA, the CDR3 is TGTGCCAGCAGCCTGAATAGCGGGGGCGGCCTGGCTGAGCAGTTCTTC. It codes for CASSLNSGGGLAEQFF.